A selection of T cell receptor beta chains follows, all from one sample in a study of blood T cell repertoires in COVID-19. The data were produced by immunoSEQ multiplex PCR, yet TCRdb's version contains in-frame clones alone and is incomplete. The sample comprises 300,000 or so clones, roughly 86% of which are singletons, and 7.8% rests with the top ten. The sample taken for sequencing was peripheral blood. These receptors were collected from a woman between 45 and 65 years old who had recovered from COVID-19. Each CDR3 is given with its conserved first and last residue. D genes are given only for firm matches. Not every row has a clone size; where given, it reads once, few, many or a size class.

d_gene: -
v_gene: TRBV11-2
j_gene: TRBJ2-6
abundance: -
CDR3nt: TGTGCCAGCAGTCAAGGTATTTGGAGACAGACCTCTGGGGCCAACGTCCTGACTTTC
CDR3aa: CASSQGIWRQTSGANVLTF

d_gene: TRBD1
v_gene: TRBV19
j_gene: TRBJ1-1
abundance: -
CDR3nt: TGTGCCAGTAGTCTCGACGGACAGGGGCGCACTGAAGCTTTCTTT
CDR3aa: CASSLDGQGRTEAFF

d_gene: -
v_gene: TRBV19
j_gene: TRBJ2-7
abundance: -
CDR3nt: TGTGCCAGTAGTATAGGTCGAGGAGAAGAGCAGTACTTC
CDR3aa: CASSIGRGEEQYF

d_gene: -
v_gene: TRBV28
j_gene: TRBJ1-2
abundance: -
CDR3nt: TGTGCCAGCGCGAACCCAGGCAGCATCTATGGCTACACCTTC
CDR3aa: CASANPGSIYGYTF

d_gene: -
v_gene: TRBV7-2
j_gene: TRBJ2-3
abundance: once
CDR3nt: TGTGCCAGCAGTTTGGGGGCCCCTAGCACAGATACGCAGTATTTT
CDR3aa: CASSLGAPSTDTQYF

d_gene: TRBD1
v_gene: TRBV5-5
j_gene: TRBJ2-7
abundance: -
CDR3nt: TGTGCCAGCAGCTTGGTCGGGACAGCACCCTACGAGCAGTACTTC
CDR3aa: CASSLVGTAPYEQYF

d_gene: -
v_gene: TRBV7-2
j_gene: TRBJ1-1
abundance: -
CDR3nt: TGTGCCAGCAGCTTAGCGGGAGGGGGTAACACTGAAGCTTTCTTT
CDR3aa: CASSLAGGGNTEAFF

d_gene: -
v_gene: TRBV7-6
j_gene: TRBJ2-7
abundance: -
CDR3nt: TGTGCCAGCAGCTTAGCGCCTTCTCGACTAGGGGCCTACGAGCAGTACTTC
CDR3aa: CASSLAPSRLGAYEQYF

d_gene: TRBD1
v_gene: TRBV5-5
j_gene: TRBJ2-5
abundance: -
CDR3nt: TGTGCCAGCAGCTGGTACGGACAGGGGAGGGAGACCCAGTACTTC
CDR3aa: CASSWYGQGRETQYF

d_gene: -
v_gene: TRBV18
j_gene: TRBJ1-1
abundance: -
CDR3nt: TGTGCCAGCTCACCTGGGCAGGTGGCCGTTCGCACGAACACTGAAGCTTTCTTT
CDR3aa: CASSPGQVAVRTNTEAFF

d_gene: TRBD1
v_gene: TRBV18
j_gene: TRBJ1-2
abundance: -
CDR3nt: TGTGCCAGCTCACCGAATCGCCAGGGGGCGCAGGACTATGGCTACACCTTC
CDR3aa: CASSPNRQGAQDYGYTF

d_gene: -
v_gene: TRBV28
j_gene: TRBJ2-2
abundance: few
CDR3nt: TGTGCCAGCAGTTTAGGTTTGGCGAGCGCGAACACCGGGGAGCTGTTTTTT
CDR3aa: CASSLGLASANTGELFF

d_gene: -
v_gene: TRBV5-1
j_gene: TRBJ2-7
abundance: -
CDR3nt: TGCGCCAGCAGCTTCGGTGGCGAGCAGTACTTC
CDR3aa: CASSFGGEQYF

d_gene: -
v_gene: TRBV12-3/TRBV12-4
j_gene: TRBJ1-1
abundance: -
CDR3nt: TGTGCCAGTAGTTTTGGAGAGAACACTGAAGCTTTCTTT
CDR3aa: CASSFGENTEAFF

d_gene: -
v_gene: TRBV28
j_gene: TRBJ2-5
abundance: -
CDR3nt: TGTGCCAGCAGGAGGTTCTCCACGGGGGAGACCCAGTACTTC
CDR3aa: CASRRFSTGETQYF

d_gene: TRBD1
v_gene: TRBV6-5
j_gene: TRBJ1-2
abundance: -
CDR3nt: TGTGCCAGCAGTCATCCGACAGGGGATGGGCCTGGCTACACCTTC
CDR3aa: CASSHPTGDGPGYTF

d_gene: TRBD1
v_gene: TRBV5-1
j_gene: TRBJ1-4
abundance: -
CDR3nt: TGCGCCAGCAGCTTGGGGACAGGGGTTGAAAAACTGTTTTTT
CDR3aa: CASSLGTGVEKLFF

d_gene: -
v_gene: TRBV6-2/TRBV6-3
j_gene: TRBJ2-5
abundance: few
CDR3nt: TGTGCCAGCCGCCCAGAGGAAGGGGCCCAGTACTTC
CDR3aa: CASRPEEGAQYF

d_gene: TRBD1
v_gene: TRBV9
j_gene: TRBJ2-5
abundance: -
CDR3nt: TGTGCCACCGCGAGAACAGGGGTTGGGGAGACCCAGTACTTC
CDR3aa: CATARTGVGETQYF

d_gene: -
v_gene: TRBV4-3
j_gene: TRBJ1-3
abundance: -
CDR3nt: TGCGCCAGCAGCCAAGAGGCAGGTGGAAACACCATATATTTT
CDR3aa: CASSQEAGGNTIYF

d_gene: -
v_gene: TRBV28
j_gene: TRBJ2-4
abundance: -
CDR3nt: TGTGCCAGCAGTCCACCCCCGGGGGTGGGAAACATTCAGTACTTC
CDR3aa: CASSPPPGVGNIQYF

d_gene: -
v_gene: TRBV6-2/TRBV6-3
j_gene: TRBJ2-7
abundance: -
CDR3nt: TGTGCCAGCAGCATGCGGACAGCAATCGGCTTCCGCGAGCAGTACTTC
CDR3aa: CASSMRTAIGFREQYF

d_gene: -
v_gene: TRBV9
j_gene: TRBJ2-1
abundance: once
CDR3nt: TGTGCCAGCAGCGTATTGGGGGGGCTCTACAATGAGCAGTTCTTC
CDR3aa: CASSVLGGLYNEQFF

d_gene: TRBD1
v_gene: TRBV27
j_gene: TRBJ1-1
abundance: few
CDR3nt: TGTGCCAGCAGTTTGGTCAGGGGGCGAGTCGCTGAAGCTTTCTTT
CDR3aa: CASSLVRGRVAEAFF

d_gene: TRBD1
v_gene: TRBV23-1
j_gene: TRBJ2-5
abundance: once
CDR3nt: TGCGCCAGCAGTCAATCGACAGGGCGGCAGACCCAGTACTTC
CDR3aa: CASSQSTGRQTQYF

d_gene: -
v_gene: TRBV11-3
j_gene: TRBJ2-2
abundance: -
CDR3nt: TGTGCCAGCAGCTCCTCAGGGGCCGGGGAGCTGTTTTTT
CDR3aa: CASSSSGAGELFF

d_gene: -
v_gene: TRBV7-2
j_gene: TRBJ1-2
abundance: -
CDR3nt: TGTGCCAGCAGCTTAGAGGCTCAGGGAAGTGGCTACACCTTC
CDR3aa: CASSLEAQGSGYTF

d_gene: TRBD1
v_gene: TRBV2
j_gene: TRBJ1-5
abundance: once
CDR3nt: TGTGCCAGCAGCAGGGTTGGACAGGGAGGTCAGCCCCAGCATTTT
CDR3aa: CASSRVGQGGQPQHF

d_gene: TRBD1
v_gene: TRBV4-3
j_gene: TRBJ1-1
abundance: -
CDR3nt: TGCGCCAGCAGCCCAAGGGACAGGGGTGGGGGTGAAGCTTTCTTT
CDR3aa: CASSPRDRGGGEAFF

d_gene: TRBD2
v_gene: TRBV7-2
j_gene: TRBJ2-5
abundance: few
CDR3nt: TGTGCCAGCAGCTGGTCTAGCGGGGTACAAGAGACCCAGTACTTC
CDR3aa: CASSWSSGVQETQYF

d_gene: -
v_gene: TRBV7-6
j_gene: TRBJ2-5
abundance: -
CDR3nt: TGTGCCAGCAGCTTATTTTCTGGTGGGAGCGCGTTGGAGACCCAGTACTTC
CDR3aa: CASSLFSGGSALETQYF

d_gene: TRBD1
v_gene: TRBV3-1/TRBV3-2
j_gene: TRBJ2-7
abundance: -
CDR3nt: TGTGCCAGCAGTTCGCACTCAGGGGGCGAGCAGTACTTC
CDR3aa: CASSSHSGGEQYF

d_gene: -
v_gene: TRBV11-2
j_gene: TRBJ1-1
abundance: -
CDR3nt: TGTGCTAGCTCCGACCAGACAAACACTGAAGCTTTCTTT
CDR3aa: CASSDQTNTEAFF

d_gene: -
v_gene: TRBV5-5
j_gene: TRBJ1-1
abundance: -
CDR3nt: TGTGCCAGCAGCCAGACAGTTAACACTGAAGCTTTCTTT
CDR3aa: CASSQTVNTEAFF

d_gene: -
v_gene: TRBV2
j_gene: TRBJ1-2
abundance: -
CDR3nt: TGTGCCAGCAGCAGCTATGGCTACACCTTC
CDR3aa: CASSSYGYTF

d_gene: -
v_gene: TRBV5-6
j_gene: TRBJ1-6
abundance: -
CDR3nt: TGTGCCAGCAGCTTGGTTTACGGGGAGGATTCACCCCTCCACTTT
CDR3aa: CASSLVYGEDSPLHF

d_gene: -
v_gene: TRBV5-5
j_gene: TRBJ2-4
abundance: -
CDR3nt: TGTGCCAGCAGCTTGGTTTGGGGGCTTGGCAAAAACATTCAGTACTTC
CDR3aa: CASSLVWGLGKNIQYF

d_gene: TRBD1
v_gene: TRBV5-4
j_gene: TRBJ1-1
abundance: -
CDR3nt: TGTGCCAGCAGCGCAAGAACAGGGGGTGGGAACACTGAAGCTTTCTTT
CDR3aa: CASSARTGGGNTEAFF

d_gene: -
v_gene: TRBV14
j_gene: TRBJ2-7
abundance: -
CDR3nt: TGTGCCAGCAGCCCCTACAGGGTTCCCTACGAGCAGTACTTC
CDR3aa: CASSPYRVPYEQYF

d_gene: -
v_gene: TRBV7-9
j_gene: TRBJ1-1
abundance: -
CDR3nt: TGTGCCAGCAGCTGGGGCGCGAACACTGAAGCTTTCTTT
CDR3aa: CASSWGANTEAFF

d_gene: -
v_gene: TRBV21-1
j_gene: TRBJ2-2
abundance: -
CDR3nt: TGTGCCAGCAGCCCGCAGCGGGACTTGACTAGCGGGACACTCGCGAACACCGGGGAGCTGTTTTTT
CDR3aa: CASSPQRDLTSGTLANTGELFF

d_gene: -
v_gene: TRBV27
j_gene: TRBJ2-6
abundance: -
CDR3nt: TGTGCCAGCAGTTTAATTGCCAGCTCTGGGGCCAACGTCCTGACTTTC
CDR3aa: CASSLIASSGANVLTF

d_gene: TRBD1
v_gene: TRBV19
j_gene: TRBJ2-2
abundance: -
CDR3nt: TGTGCCAGTAGTTTGGGACCGGGACAGGGGAACACCGGGGAGCTGTTTTTT
CDR3aa: CASSLGPGQGNTGELFF

d_gene: -
v_gene: TRBV5-4
j_gene: TRBJ1-1
abundance: -
CDR3nt: TGTGCCAGTACGGGACAATTGAACACTGAAGCTTTCTTT
CDR3aa: CASTGQLNTEAFF

d_gene: -
v_gene: TRBV5-4
j_gene: TRBJ2-2
abundance: -
CDR3nt: TGTGCCAGCAGCTTGGGAGGGAACACCGGGGAGCTGTTTTTT
CDR3aa: CASSLGGNTGELFF